The 26 T cell receptor beta chains below all came from one sample that was sequenced in a study of OX40 agonist ivuxolimab in advanced cancers. This table comes from immunoSEQ multiplex PCR, and its TCRdb copy is limited to in-frame clones, with some not included. This sample has about 26,000 clones; 85% to 90% occur once, and the top ten carry roughly a fifth. The sample was CD4+ or CD8+ T cells sorted from blood, taken in a trial of the OX40 agonist ivuxolimab. The receptors stem from an adult with an advanced solid tumor such as melanoma, head and neck, liver or kidney cancer.

This chain links TRBV28 with TRBJ1-1, with D possibly being TRBD1 (5 bases). The CDR3 contains 13 residues. The germline CDR1 and CDR2 sequences are MDHEN and SYDVKM. V lost 3 bases to trimming and J lost 1 base, with 6 bases between them. CDR3 bases: TGTGCCAGCAGTTTTGACAGGAACACTGAAGCTTTCTTT. Residues: CASSFDRNTEAFF. The whole variable domain, filled in from reference TRBV28 and TRBJ1-1, reads DVKVTQSSRYLVKRTGEKVFLECVQDMDHENMFWYRQDPGLGLRLIYFSYDVKMKEKGDIPEGYSVSREKKERFSLILESASTNQTSMYLCASSFDRNTEAFFGQGTRLTVV.

J is TRBJ2-5 and V is TRBV28; the match to TRBD1 covers 9 bases. CDR1 MDHEN and CDR2 SYDVKM come from the germline V gene. This CDR3 spans 15 amino acids. With V trimmed by 6 bases and J by 5 bases, 10 bases remained unmatched. Here the CDR3 reads CASSSAQGAVETQYF. CDR3 bases: TGTGCCAGCAGCTCGGCACAGGGGGCGGTGGAGACCCAGTACTTC. Drawing the rest from reference TRBV28 and TRBJ2-5, the complete variable domain is DVKVTQSSRYLVKRTGEKVFLECVQDMDHENMFWYRQDPGLGLRLIYFSYDVKMKEKGDIPEGYSVSREKKERFSLILESASTNQTSMYLCASSSAQGAVETQYFGPGTRLLVL.

In its sample, this clone was seen once. This chain links TRBV10-3 with TRBJ1-5; a possible D gene is TRBD1 (5 bases). Germline CDR1 is ENHRY and CDR2 is SYGVKD. Trimming cost V 3 bases and J 7 bases, with 7 bases left between them. This CDR3 has 12 amino acids. The CDR3 nucleotides are TGTGCCATCAGTGAAGGGACCCAGCCCCAGCATTTT. It is translated as CAISEGTQPQHF.

This chain uses TRBV6-6 with TRBJ2-3, with 11 bases matching TRBD1. The CDR3 has 16 residues. The V and J ends lost 0 bases and 3 bases, in that order; junction bases with no gene match: 2. Germline CDR1 reads MNHNY; CDR2 reads SVGAGI (reference sequence). CDR3 nucleotide sequence: TGTGCCAGCAGTTACTCGGACAGGGGGCTGACAGATACGCAGTATTTT. As protein: CASSYSDRGLTDTQYF.

CDR3 sequence: CASSLQTGIYGYTF. Written as DNA, the CDR3 is TGTGCCAGCAGCTTGCAGACAGGGATCTATGGCTACACCTTC. J is TRBJ1-2 and V is TRBV5-6; 7 bases match TRBD1. The germline V gene encodes CDR1 SGHDT and CDR2 YYEEEE. The CDR3 totals 14 residues. Losses at the gene ends were 1 base for V and 4 bases for J; bases not matched to a gene: 4. The full variable domain, its missing parts supplied by reference TRBV5-6 and TRBJ1-2, is DAGVTQSPTHLIKTRGQQVTLRCSPKSGHDTVSWYQQALGQGPQFIFQYYEEEERQRGNFPDRFSGHQFPNYSSELNVNALLLGDSALYLCASSLQTGIYGYTFGSGTRLTVV.

The genes are TRBV7-8 and TRBJ2-7; TRBD1 matches 10 bases. This CDR3 is built from 14 residues. Trimming removed 5 bases from V and 4 bases from J; junction bases left unmatched: 5. Germline V gene lookup returns CDR1 SGHVS and CDR2 FQNEAQ. The CDR3 protein is CASSRDRGNYEQYF. The CDR3 bases are TGTGCCAGCAGCCGGGACAGGGGTAATTACGAGCAGTACTTC.

This chain uses TRBV5-1 with TRBJ2-1, with TRBD2 identical over 12 bases. V was pared by 2 bases and J by 4 bases, with 4 bases of the junction left unmatched. Germline loops: CDR1 SGHRS, CDR2 YFSETQ. The CDR3 consists of 16 residues. CDR3 amino acids: CASSFSGTSGYNEQFF. CDR3 in DNA: TGCGCCAGCAGCTTTTCCGGGACTAGCGGGTACAATGAGCAGTTCTTC.

The chain links TRBV6-5 to TRBJ2-7; 8 nucleotides align to TRBD2. Trimming cost V 0 bases and J 3 bases; bases outside gene matches: 7. Germline V gene data show CDR1 as MNHEY and CDR2 as SVGAGI. The CDR3 runs to 16 residues. This CDR3 reads CASSYSPGGGIYEQYF. CDR3 coding DNA: TGTGCCAGCAGTTACTCCCCCGGGGGGGGAATCTACGAGCAGTACTTC.

This clone was counted only a few times. The DNA for the CDR3 is TGTGCCAGCAGCTTGGGCGACGAAATACCCGAAGCTTTCTTT. Its protein product is CASSLGDEIPEAFF. The rearrangement joins TRBV5-6 to TRBJ1-1; D not resolved. Germline CDR1 is SGHDT and CDR2 is YYEEEE. This CDR3 comprises 14 residues. V lost 0 bases, J lost 8 bases, and 14 bases lay in between. The full variable domain, rest sourced from reference TRBV5-6 and TRBJ1-1, is DAGVTQSPTHLIKTRGQQVTLRCSPKSGHDTVSWYQQALGQGPQFIFQYYEEEERQRGNFPDRFSGHQFPNYSSELNVNALLLGDSALYLCASSLGDEIPEAFFGQGTRLTVV.

V usage is TRBV10-3 and J usage is TRBJ1-2; 7 bases align to TRBD1. Trimming removed 3 bases from V and 6 bases from J; junction bases left unmatched: 19. Germline V gene lookup returns CDR1 ENHRY and CDR2 SYGVKD. CDR3 size: 18 residues. As DNA, the CDR3 is TGTGCCATCAGTGATCCGACAGGGTTGAATCCGGGGGAAGATGGCTACACCTTC. It specifies CAISDPTGLNPGEDGYTF.

The rearrangement joins TRBV5-1 to TRBJ2-7; maybe TRBD2 (5 bases). The CDR3 length is 15 residues. The V gene's germline CDR1 is SGHRS and CDR2 YFSETQ. V was pared by 0 bases and J by 3 bases, with 13 bases between. CDR3 sequence (DNA): TGCGCCAGCAGCTTGGGGGCTAGCCAGGACTACGAGCAGTACTTC. Encoded protein: CASSLGASQDYEQYF.

This clone has only a few counts. This chain links TRBV5-1 with TRBJ2-7; 8 nucleotides line up with TRBD2. J lost 7 bases, V lost 2 bases, and 8 bases had no gene match. Germline V gene data show CDR1 as SGHRS and CDR2 as YFSETQ. The CDR3 totals 14 residues. For the CDR3, the DNA is TGCGCCAGCAGCTTTGGGCGGGGGGCCCTGGAGCAGTACTTC. As protein: CASSFGRGALEQYF.

This chain connects TRBV13 to TRBJ2-5; D unresolved. With the DNA end fitting TRBJ2-7 better, the J assignment may be wrong. Germline V gene data show CDR1 as PRHDT and CDR2 as FYEKMQ (reference sequence). The CDR3 totals 13 residues. CDR3 sequence reads: CASSLFPVREQYF. The CDR3 DNA follows: TGTGCCAGCAGCCTCTTTCCCGTGCGCGAGCAGTACTTC.

The CDR3 region is CASTYPGQDTYEQYF. CDR3 DNA: TGTGCCAGCACCTATCCGGGACAGGACACCTACGAGCAGTACTTC. This chain connects TRBV5-6 to TRBJ2-7; TRBD1 matches at 8 bases. This CDR3 has 15 amino acids. J lost 2 bases, V lost 6 bases, and 10 bases had no gene match. Germline V gene lookup returns CDR1 SGHDT and CDR2 YYEEEE.

A few counts support this clone. This chain links TRBV30 with TRBJ2-2; 8 bases agree with TRBD1. From germline, CDR1 is GTSNPN and CDR2 SVGIG (reference sequence). This CDR3 has 15 residues. The ends lost 7 bases at V and 1 base at J; junction bases unmatched: 8. CDR3 loop: CASMIGQGNTGELFF. Here the CDR3 DNA reads TGTGCCTCCATGATAGGACAGGGGAACACCGGGGAGCTGTTTTTT.

The rearrangement uses TRBV4-1 and TRBJ1-1; D is ambiguous. CDR3 size: 14 residues. V gave up 3 bases and J gave up 1 base, with 9 bases separating them. Germline V gene data show CDR1 as MGHRA and CDR2 as YSYEKL. The chain's CDR3 is CASSHPGENTEAFF. CDR3 in DNA: TGCGCCAGCAGCCATCCTGGGGAGAACACTGAAGCTTTCTTT.

V usage is TRBV5-6 and J usage is TRBJ2-5; 7 positions agree with TRBD2. CDR3 length: 14 amino acids. Germline V CDR1 and CDR2: SGHDT, YYEEEE. Germline trimming cut 3 bases from V and 3 bases from J; bases unmatched to any gene: 5. CDR3: CASSSVGLEETQYF. For the CDR3, the DNA is TGTGCCAGCAGCTCGGTTGGACTAGAAGAGACCCAGTACTTC.

CDR3 sequence reads: CASSILMTGGTEAFF. The CDR3, as DNA: TGTGCCAGCAGCATACTTATGACAGGGGGGACTGAAGCTTTCTTT. The chain has TRBV28 and TRBJ1-1, with TRBD1 matching over 9 bases. Germline loops: CDR1 MDHEN, CDR2 SYDVKM. The CDR3 consists of 15 residues. J lost 5 bases, V lost 6 bases, and 10 bases had no gene match. Combining the CDR3 with reference TRBV28 and TRBJ1-1 gives the whole variable domain DVKVTQSSRYLVKRTGEKVFLECVQDMDHENMFWYRQDPGLGLRLIYFSYDVKMKEKGDIPEGYSVSREKKERFSLILESASTNQTSMYLCASSILMTGGTEAFFGQGTRLTVV.

This chain joins TRBV2 and TRBJ2-3, with D perhaps TRBD1 (6 bases). Trimming stripped 1 base from V and 10 bases from J, with 18 bases between. Germline-derived CDR1 and CDR2 are SNHLY and FYNNEI. The CDR3 covers 15 residues. The CDR3 nucleotides are TGTGCCAGCAGTGAAGGAGGGGGAGCCCCCATACCGCAGTATTTT. Amino acid sequence: CASSEGGGAPIPQYF.

The chain recombines TRBV28 with TRBJ1-5; 8 bases agree with TRBD1. After removal of 8 bases from V and 6 bases from J, the junction contained 9 bases not matched to a gene. Germline V gene sequence: CDR1 MDHEN, CDR2 SYDVKM. The CDR3 is 14 residues long. CDR3 nucleotides: TGTGCCAGCGGGTGGACAGGGTTTCCTCAGCCCCAGCATTTT. The encoded protein is CASGWTGFPQPQHF. Supplemented by reference TRBV28 and TRBJ1-5, the full variable domain reads DVKVTQSSRYLVKRTGEKVFLECVQDMDHENMFWYRQDPGLGLRLIYFSYDVKMKEKGDIPEGYSVSREKKERFSLILESASTNQTSMYLCASGWTGFPQPQHFGDGTRLSIL.

For the CDR3, the DNA is TGTGCCAGCACCCAAGGGGTTGACATTCAGTACTTC. Translation: CASTQGVDIQYF. The rearrangement links TRBV28 to TRBJ2-4, with D possibly TRBD1 on 5 matching bases. CDR1 and CDR2 (germline): MDHEN, SYDVKM. Between the trimmed V and J ends, which lost 7 bases and 8 bases, there was a span of 12 bases. There are 12 residues in the CDR3.

This clone has only one observation. The rearrangement joins TRBV5-5 to TRBJ1-5; the match to TRBD1 covers 7 bases. J gave up 4 bases and V 1 base, and 2 bases lay outside the gene matches. Germline loops: CDR1 SGHKS, CDR2 YYEKEE (reference sequence). The CDR3 covers 14 residues. The CDR3 DNA reads TGTGCCAGCAGCTTGACAGGGGTTAATCAGCCCCAGCATTTT. Its translation: CASSLTGVNQPQHF.

This chain uses TRBV25-1 with TRBJ2-5, with D possibly being TRBD1 or TRBD2 (6 bases each). V shed 1 base and J shed 1 base, with 10 bases lying between them. The length of the CDR3 is 15 residues. Germline CDR1 and CDR2: MGHDK and SYGVNS. CDR3 in amino acids: CASSEWGASQETQYF. In DNA, the CDR3 is TGTGCCAGCAGTGAATGGGGGGCCTCCCAAGAGACCCAGTACTTC. Supplemented by reference TRBV25-1 and TRBJ2-5, the full variable domain reads EADIYQTPRYLVIGTGKKITLECSQTMGHDKMYWYQQDPGMELHLIHYSYGVNSTEKGDLSSESTVSRIRTEHFPLTLESARPSHTSQYLCASSEWGASQETQYFGPGTRLLVL.

The J gene is TRBJ2-7, the V gene TRBV27; 13 nucleotides match TRBD2. J gave up 0 bases and V 5 bases, and 10 bases lay outside the gene matches. Looked up from germline, CDR1 is MNHEY and CDR2 is SMNVEV (reference sequence). The CDR3 sequence is 18 residues long. The CDR3 DNA follows: TGTGCCAGCAGTCGGACTAGCGGGGGTTCCCCGAGCTCCTACGAGCAGTACTTC. Its translation is CASSRTSGGSPSSYEQYF.

J is TRBJ1-1 and V is TRBV7-2, with D unclear. The ends were cut back, 5 bases at V and 1 base at J, with 8 bases in the middle. There are 13 residues in the CDR3. The germline V gene encodes CDR1 SGHTA and CDR2 FQGNSA. The CDR3 sequence is CASSVDPNTEAFF. The CDR3 DNA reads TGTGCCAGCAGCGTGGATCCGAACACTGAAGCTTTCTTT. Full variable domain (rest looked up from reference TRBV7-2 and TRBJ1-1): GAGVSQSPSNKVTEKGKDVELRCDPISGHTALYWYRQSLGQGLEFLIYFQGNSAPDKSGLPSDRFSAERTGGSVSTLTIQRTQQEDSAVYLCASSVDPNTEAFFGQGTRLTVV.

In regard to this clone: The same CDR3 can be traced to other DNA sequences in this sample. This sequence joins TRBV6-5 and TRBJ1-2, with 8 bases matching TRBD1. V lost 6 bases to trimming and J lost 2 bases; unmatched junction nucleotides: 8. Germline V CDR1 and CDR2: MNHEY, SVGAGI. CDR3 length: 15 amino acids. The CDR3 spells CASRIGQGPNYGYTF. CDR3 DNA: TGTGCCAGCAGGATCGGACAGGGCCCCAACTATGGCTACACCTTC.